The clone carrying this T cell receptor (beta chain) was counted a single time. TCRdb re-analysed the RT-PCR reads in MiXCR, keeping a single row per CDR3 protein. Among 700,000 to 800,000 distinct CDR3 sequences listed, roughly 20% were seen once. The CDR3 covers 14 residues. Germline CDR1 SGHRS, CDR2 YFSETQ. Trimming took 4 bases from V and 0 from J, leaving 11 bases between them. The data are from a study of response to subunit inactivated influenza vaccine. This TCR was sampled from a man aged 50 to 59 who received an inactivated influenza vaccine. This chain joins TRBV5-1 and TRBJ2-7; no reliable D call. Sequencing was performed on PBMCs from blood, taken about 5 days after vaccination. For the CDR3, the DNA is TGCGCCAGCAGCGGACGGGCTGACTCCTACGAGCAGTACTTC. Its translation: CASSGRADSYEQYF.